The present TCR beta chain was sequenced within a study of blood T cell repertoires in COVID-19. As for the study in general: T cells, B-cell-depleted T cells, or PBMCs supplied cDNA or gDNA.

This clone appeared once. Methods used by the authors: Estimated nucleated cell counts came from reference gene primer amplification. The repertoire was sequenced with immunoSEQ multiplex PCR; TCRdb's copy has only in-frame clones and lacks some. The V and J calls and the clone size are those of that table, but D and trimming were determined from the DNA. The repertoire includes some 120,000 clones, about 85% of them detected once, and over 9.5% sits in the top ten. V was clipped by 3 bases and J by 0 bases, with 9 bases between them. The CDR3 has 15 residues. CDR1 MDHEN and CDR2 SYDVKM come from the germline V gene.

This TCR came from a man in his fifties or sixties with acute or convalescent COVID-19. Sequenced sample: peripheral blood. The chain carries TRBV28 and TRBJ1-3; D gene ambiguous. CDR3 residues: CASSLRAISGNTIYF. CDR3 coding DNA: TGTGCCAGCAGTTTGAGGGCCATCTCTGGAAACACCATATATTTT. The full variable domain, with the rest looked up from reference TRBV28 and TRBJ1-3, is DVKVTQSSRYLVKRTGEKVFLECVQDMDHENMFWYRQDPGLGLRLIYFSYDVKMKEKGDIPEGYSVSREKKERFSLILESASTNQTSMYLCASSLRAISGNTIYFGEGSWLTVV.